Listed below are T cell receptor beta chains from one sample, sequenced in a study of Graves' ophthalmopathy and Graves' hyperthyroidism. TCRdb reprocessed the multiplex PCR reads with MiXCR, giving one entry per CDR3 protein. The sample carries 1 million to 1.3 million distinct CDR3 sequences, about 35% recorded once. The sequenced sample consisted of peripheral blood or thyroid tissue (not recorded which). Receptors were obtained from an adult man with Graves' hyperthyroidism. The CDR3 runs from the conserved cysteine through the conserved F or W. D genes are given only for firm matches. Where a row states a size, it is once, few, many or the class of an expanded clone; other rows omit it.

abundance	d_gene	v_gene	j_gene	CDR3aa	CDR3nt
many	NA	TRBV20-1	TRBJ2-6	CSARAQLSGANVLTF	TGCAGTGCTAGAGCCCAGCTTTCTGGGGCCAACGTCCTGACTTTC
NA	NA	TRBV20-1	TRBJ2-5	CSAQDRGSGSQETQYF	TGCAGTGCACAAGACAGGGGTAGCGGGAGTCAAGAGACCCAGTACTTC
NA	TRBD1	TRBV5-1	TRBJ2-6	CASSRTGPAVRGANVLTF	TGCGCCAGCAGTAGGACAGGCCCCGCAGTTAGGGGGGCCAACGTCCTGACTTTC
NA	NA	TRBV5-4	TRBJ2-5	CASSQDVGVEPQYF	TGTGCCAGCAGCCAAGATGTGGGAGTTGAGCCCCAGTACTTC
many	TRBD1	TRBV7-8	TRBJ1-2	CASSLSQGDYGYTF	TGTGCCAGCAGCTTATCGCAGGGGGACTATGGCTACACCTTC
few	TRBD2	TRBV5-8	TRBJ2-7	CASSLLAGLITSSYEQYF	TGTGCCAGCAGCTTACTAGCGGGACTTATCACAAGCTCCTACGAGCAGTACTTC
many	NA	TRBV20-1	TRBJ1-3	CSARSEGLRNTIYF	TGCAGTGCTAGAAGTGAAGGTCTCAGAAACACCATATATTTT
NA	NA	TRBV9	TRBJ1-1	CASSAGEVNTEAFF	TGTGCCAGCAGCGCAGGGGAAGTGAACACTGAAGCTTTCTTT
many	NA	TRBV20-1	TRBJ1-3	CSARDSRTNTIYF	TGCAGTGCTAGGGACTCTAGAACAAACACCATATATTTT
NA	NA	TRBV6-2/TRBV6-3	TRBJ2-2	CASTDGGQGPNTGELFF	TGTGCCAGCACCGACGGAGGTCAGGGACCGAACACCGGGGAGCTGTTTTTT
many	NA	TRBV7-6	TRBJ2-7	CASSPGQYSYEQYF	TGTGCCAGCAGTCCAGGACAGTACTCCTACGAGCAGTACTTC
many	TRBD1	TRBV20-1	TRBJ2-7	CSAPGQGVSEQYF	TGCAGTGCGCCGGGACAGGGTGTTAGCGAGCAGTACTTC
few	TRBD1	TRBV5-4	TRBJ2-7	CASSSGQKTTYEQYF	TGTGCCAGCAGCTCGGGACAGAAAACTACCTACGAGCAGTACTTC
few	TRBD1	TRBV12-3/TRBV12-4	TRBJ1-2	CASSSMGQVADGYTF	TGTGCCAGCAGTTCCATGGGACAGGTCGCGGATGGCTACACCTTC
NA	NA	TRBV19	TRBJ2-5	CASSIIGPQGTETQYF	TGTGCCAGTAGTATCATTGGACCCCAGGGGACAGAGACCCAGTACTTC
NA	NA	TRBV7-2	TRBJ1-2	CASSTEGTGGYTF	TGTGCCAGCAGTACGGAGGGTACTGGCGGCTACACCTTC
many	TRBD2	TRBV5-1	TRBJ2-5	CASSFRASGGQETQYF	TGCGCCAGCAGCTTTAGGGCTAGCGGGGGCCAAGAGACCCAGTACTTC
NA	TRBD1	TRBV2	TRBJ1-1	CASVVQGAIFTEAFF	TGTGCCAGCGTCGTACAGGGGGCGATCTTCACTGAAGCTTTCTTT
NA	TRBD1	TRBV5-1	TRBJ2-7	CASERGTGALGEQYF	TGCGCCAGCGAAAGAGGGACAGGGGCCCTGGGGGAGCAGTACTTC
few	TRBD2	TRBV5-6	TRBJ2-7	CASSLGPGLVTYEQYF	TGTGCCAGCAGCTTAGGTCCGGGACTAGTAACATACGAGCAGTACTTC
NA	NA	TRBV7-3	TRBJ2-5	CASSPFDRGREGRWETQYF	TGTGCCAGCAGCCCGTTCGACAGGGGGCGGGAGGGCCGATGGGAGACCCAGTACTTC
many	NA	TRBV7-2	TRBJ1-6	CASSLGLSQDSPLHF	TGTGCCAGCAGCTTGGGACTCAGCCAAGATTCACCCCTCCACTTT
NA	TRBD2	TRBV27	TRBJ2-7	CASRGTRLAYEQYF	TGTGCCAGCCGGGGGACTAGACTGGCCTACGAGCAGTACTTC
many	NA	TRBV14	TRBJ2-5	CASSRGPGLGQETQYF	TGTGCCAGCAGCCGGGGTCCGGGACTGGGACAAGAGACCCAGTACTTC
many	NA	TRBV11-2	TRBJ2-7	CASTPGRVNYEQYF	TGTGCCAGCACCCCTGGCAGGGTAAATTACGAGCAGTACTTC
once	NA	TRBV15	TRBJ1-6	CATSRDPGEFSYNSPLHF	TGTGCCACCAGCAGAGATCCAGGGGAGTTCTCCTATAATTCACCCCTCCACTTT
NA	NA	TRBV3-1	TRBJ1-6	CASSQAQRHPKVNSPLHF	TGTGCCAGCAGCCAAGCGCAACGACACCCAAAGGTTAATTCACCCCTCCACTTT
many	TRBD2	TRBV24-1	TRBJ2-7	CATSDFASGSQRQYF	TGTGCCACCAGTGATTTTGCTAGCGGGAGTCAGAGGCAGTACTTC
NA	NA	TRBV20-1	TRBJ1-5	CSAADGKGLQPQHF	TGCAGTGCTGCGGACGGAAAGGGGCTACAGCCCCAGCATTTT
NA	TRBD2	TRBV5-5	TRBJ2-1	CASSRGGSYNEQFF	TGTGCCAGCAGTCGGGGGGGCTCCTACAATGAGCAGTTCTTC
NA	TRBD1	TRBV19	TRBJ1-2	CASSSRGRAGQGARGSGYTF	TGTGCCAGTAGTTCGAGGGGGAGGGCTGGACAGGGGGCGCGCGGATCCGGCTACACCTTC
NA	NA	TRBV19	TRBJ1-1	CASKSQGPMNTEAFF	TGTGCCAGTAAATCGCAAGGACCGATGAACACTGAAGCTTTCTTT
few	TRBD1	TRBV2	TRBJ1-4	CASRQGATEKLFF	TGTGCCAGCAGACAGGGGGCCACCGAAAAACTGTTTTTT
NA	NA	TRBV25-1	TRBJ2-5	CACSARRQGAGETQYF	NA
many	TRBD1	TRBV10-3	TRBJ1-5	CAISETRTGTGNQPQHF	TGTGCCATCAGTGAGACACGGACAGGGACGGGGAATCAGCCCCAGCATTTT
NA	TRBD2	TRBV2	TRBJ2-3	CASRNGGAIDTQYF	TGTGCCAGCAGGAACGGGGGGGCTATAGATACGCAGTATTTT
many	TRBD1	TRBV6-5	TRBJ1-2	CASRRRGPYGYTF	TGTGCCAGCAGACGAAGGGGGCCCTATGGCTACACCTTC
NA	NA	TRBV19	TRBJ2-7	CASSVQGTTYEQYF	TGTGCCAGTAGTGTACAGGGAACAACCTACGAGCAGTACTTC
NA	NA	TRBV6-5	TRBJ1-4	CASKDGSWEKLFF	TGTGCCAGCAAGGACGGCAGTTGGGAAAAACTGTTTTTT
NA	TRBD1	TRBV29-1	TRBJ1-1	CSVVNCASRGTGVMNTEAFF	TGCAGCGTTGTTAACTGTGCCAGCCGGGGGACAGGGGTCATGAACACTGAAGCTTTCTTT
NA	NA	TRBV7-8	TRBJ1-6	CASSWNRADSPLHF	TGTGCCAGCAGCTGGAACAGGGCGGATTCACCCCTCCACTTT
NA	TRBD2	TRBV2	TRBJ2-7	CASSEALGLAGGNANEQYF	TGTGCCAGCAGTGAAGCGCTCGGACTAGCGGGAGGGAACGCAAACGAGCAGTACTTC
few	TRBD1	TRBV20-1	TRBJ1-2	CSARVETGERGYGYTF	TGCAGTGCTAGAGTCGAAACAGGGGAAAGAGGCTATGGCTACACCTTC
many	NA	TRBV2	TRBJ2-5	CASSEVGSSETQYF	TGTGCCAGCAGTGAGGTGGGGTCGTCCGAGACCCAGTACTTC
few	NA	TRBV5-1	TRBJ2-6	CASSFIRGAGANVLTF	TGTGCCAGCAGCTTCATCAGGGGTGCTGGGGCCAACGTCCTGACTTTC
NA	NA	TRBV6-5	TRBJ1-2	CASSSPYLVNYGYTF	TGTGCCAGCAGTTCCCCCTATCTTGTAAACTATGGCTACACCTTC
NA	NA	TRBV20-1	TRBJ1-3	CVQGFSGNTIYF	TGCGTACAGGGATTCTCTGGAAACACCATATATTTT
NA	TRBD1	TRBV12-3/TRBV12-4	TRBJ1-2	CASSHRQGGYTF	TGTGCCAGCAGTCACCGACAGGGTGGGTACACCTTC
NA	NA	TRBV7-9	TRBJ1-1	CASSRFGGETEAFF	TGTGCCAGCAGTAGATTCGGGGGGGAAACTGAAGCTTTCTTT
NA	NA	TRBV6-6	TRBJ2-7	CASSYSISSYEQYF	TGTGCCAGCAGTTACTCGATTTCCTCCTACGAGCAGTACTTC
many	NA	TRBV29-1	TRBJ1-1	CSAGPGMNTEAFF	TGCAGCGCCGGGCCAGGGATGAACACTGAAGCTTTCTTT
NA	TRBD1	TRBV29-1	TRBJ2-2	CSVEEGGTGAGELFF	TGCAGCGTTGAGGAGGGTGGGACAGGGGCCGGGGAGCTGTTTTTT
NA	NA	TRBV5-4	TRBJ1-1	CASSYAVGAQRNTEAFF	TGTGCCAGCAGCTACGCGGTGGGGGCGCAGAGGAACACTGAAGCTTTCTTT
many	NA	TRBV4-3	TRBJ1-4	CASSQDLGRDEKLFF	TGCGCCAGCAGCCAAGACCTGGGCAGGGATGAAAAACTGTTTTTT
many	TRBD1	TRBV2	TRBJ2-7	CASSEADRGYYEQYF	TGTGCCAGCAGTGAGGCGGACAGGGGATACTACGAGCAGTACTTC
NA	NA	TRBV2	TRBJ1-4	CASSSPGGPNEKLFF	TGTGCCAGCAGTTCCCCCGGTGGGCCAAATGAAAAACTGTTTTTT
NA	TRBD2	TRBV5-1	TRBJ2-5	CASSLLGLAGKETQYF	TGCGCCAGCAGCTTGCTGGGACTAGCGGGGAAAGAGACCCAGTACTTC
NA	TRBD2	TRBV6-1	TRBJ2-7	CASSAGLAENYEQYF	TGCGCCAGCAGTGCCGGACTAGCGGAAAACTACGAGCAGTACTTC
NA	TRBD1	TRBV13	TRBJ2-7	CASSFQGVMNEQYF	TGTGCCAGCAGCTTTCAGGGGGTTATGAACGAGCAGTACTTC